The present entry profiles one TCR beta chain with its context. The specificity of this receptor is unknown. No qualities accompany the bases; no much larger clone lies one base away. This specimen comes from a study of blood T cell repertoires in COVID-19 (dated by TCRdb to the early 2020s). Context from the whole study: Collaborator samples came from the United States, Italy and Spain and covered acute and convalescent phases of COVID-19. The material from the prospective study consisted of cDNA or gDNA derived from T cells, B-cell-depleted T cells, or PBMCs. Subjects who had been exposed to COVID-19, were actively infected with it, or had recovered from it provided the deeply sampled blood TCRbeta repertoires that made up the dataset. The repertoires were released in a freely available public database meant as a resource for research on the immune response to SARS-CoV-2. The samples were drawn from two sources: the first 160 participants of the ongoing ImmuneRACE study, and fewer than 1,500 subjects contributed by 6 global collaborators. Nearly every sample came with metadata listing a de-identified subject ID, COVID-19 status, age in years and sex. Where HLA class I and class II types were available, the types were taken from metadata supplied by the sample provider, not from assay-based typing. What the research found in general, with its limitations: The quantity of clinical and demographic metadata differed by source and by participant and was supplied without curation.

Each collaborating institution followed its own protocols to collect whole blood in K2EDTA tubes. For TCRbeta analysis, collaborators shipped samples as frozen whole blood, isolated PBMCs, or DNA extracted from either of those sample types. The germline V end is reduced by 8 bases and the J end by 0 bases; junction bases left unmatched: 12. Based on the germline V gene (reference sequence), the CDR1 and CDR2 sequences are LNHDA and SQIVND. Taken from cysteine to phenylalanine, the CDR3 has 17 residues. Only the CDR3 portion is preserved as DNA: 51 bases, with reading frame beginning at the first base. TCRbeta CDR3 regions were amplified from genomic DNA by means of the immunoSEQ Assay, a bias-controlled multiplex PCR. Regarding the original processing steps: The number of nucleated cells in each sample was estimated from the amplification of reference gene primers within the assay. To quantify the absolute abundance of each unique TCRbeta CDR3 rearrangement, sequence reads were collapsed and filtered. Productive Simpson clonality was computed per sample as the square root of Simpson's diversity index over productive rearrangements. Here the immuneACCESS table is served through TCRdb, limited to in-frame sequences with V and J called. Missing clones are a known gap in these copies; in checked studies unresolved V genes cover under half, and the rest lacks a known reason. Clonal size and the V and J genes are those of that table, whereas D and trimming came from the DNA. The sample data list roughly 220,000 clones, and about 88% of these were observed just once. More than 2.5% of the sample is taken by the ten largest.

The source of this sequence is a man aged 55 to 69 with acute or convalescent COVID-19. Sequences were obtained from peripheral blood. The V and J segments used are TRBV19 and TRBJ1-3; 8 bases in the middle match TRBD1. The CDR3 region: CASGSPRGLLSGNTIYF. The DNA sequence follows: TGTGCCAGTGGGAGCCCCAGGGGGCTCCTCTCTGGAAACACCATATATTTT. The entire variable domain, with the stretches around the CDR3 drawn from the reference TRBV19 and TRBJ1-3 proteins, is DGGITQSPKYLFRKEGQNVTLSCEQNLNHDAMYWYRQDPGQGLRLIYYSQIVNDFQKGDIAEGYSVSREKKESFPLTVTSAQKNPTAFYLCASGSPRGLLSGNTIYFGEGSWLTVV.